The T cell receptor beta chain described here comes from a study of T cell changes during pregnancy in multiple sclerosis. The table came from immunoSEQ multiplex PCR; TCRdb's copy has only in-frame clones and leaves some out. Here the sample spans almost 50,000 clones, roughly nine tenths being singletons. The CDR3 runs 15 residues. CDR1 and CDR2 (germline): SGHNT, YYREEE (reference sequence). With 4 bases clipped from V and 14 bases from J, the junction kept 14 bases outside the gene matches. The material sequenced was CD4+ T cells from peripheral blood mononuclear cells, taken in the second trimester of pregnancy. V and J are TRBV5-4 and TRBJ1-6, with 8 bases aligning to TRBD1. The receptor's source is a female donor in good health, enrolled as a control in a pregnancy study. CDR3 DNA: TGTGCCAGCAGCCAAGAGACAGGGACAGGTCGAGCCCTCCACTTT. Translation gives CASSQETGTGRALHF.